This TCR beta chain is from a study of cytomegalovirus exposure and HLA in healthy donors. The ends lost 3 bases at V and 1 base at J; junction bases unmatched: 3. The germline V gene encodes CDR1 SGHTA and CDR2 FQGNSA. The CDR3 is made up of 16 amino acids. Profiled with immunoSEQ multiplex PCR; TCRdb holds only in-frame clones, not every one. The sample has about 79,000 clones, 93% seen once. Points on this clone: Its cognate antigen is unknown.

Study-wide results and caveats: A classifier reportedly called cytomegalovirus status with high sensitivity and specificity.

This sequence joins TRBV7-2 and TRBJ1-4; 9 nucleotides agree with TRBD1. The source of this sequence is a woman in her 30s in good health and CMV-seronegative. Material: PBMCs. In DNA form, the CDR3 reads TGTGCCAGCAGCTTGGGACAGGGTATAACTAATGAAAAACTGTTTTTT. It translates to CASSLGQGITNEKLFF.